The clone carrying this T cell receptor beta chain was counted many times. The antigen remains unidentified. TCRdb redid the calling of the reads with MiXCR, one entry per CDR3 protein. The sample lists under 250,000 distinct CDR3 sequences, 5% to 8.5% occurring once. Trimming removed 4 bases from V and 0 bases from J, with 5 bases in between. Germline assignment: CDR1 SGHRS and CDR2 YFSETQ. This CDR3 region has 14 residues. The data were obtained in a study of T cell repertoires in cytomegalovirus infection. Study-wide context: Indications came from public TCR beta signatures; they pointed to CMV infection and to a matching HLA type. Study results and limitations: Clonotypes of TCR beta that were HLA-C-restricted and CMV-specific dominated the ex vivo response. CMV carriers having the relevant HLA were flagged by cumulative public TCR beta family frequency.

This rearrangement joins TRBV5-1 to TRBJ2-6, with D unclear. The clonotype was recovered from a human donor in good health (CMV status not recorded). Some clones in this sample may be carry-over from other donors' samples. The sequenced sample was PBMCs. The CDR3 bases are TGCGCCAGCAGCGACCGCTCTGGGGCCAACGTCCTGACTTTC. It yields the protein CASSDRSGANVLTF.